This T cell receptor (beta chain) was sequenced for a study of cytomegalovirus exposure and HLA in healthy donors. PCR was performed using 60 Vbeta and 13 Jbeta primers. TCRdb keeps only in-frame clones here, not all; method: immunoSEQ multiplex PCR. The data hold 170,000 or so clones, with around 80% observed a single time. CDR3 length equals 16 residues. The germline gives CDR1 LNHNV, CDR2 YYDKDF (reference sequence). The V and J ends lost 5 bases and 5 bases, in that order; junction bases with no gene match: 8. With respect to this clone: The antigen is unknown.

Notes on the study in general: An analysis done earlier found most TCR beta V segments productive about 87% or about 30% of the time. It was shown in a later analysis that HLA-associated TCR beta chains were more clonally expanded than other, equally common chains. Of the V segments, some could not be distinguished, including TRBV6-2 and TRBV6-3, and were excluded. Available immune exposure information was restricted to CMV serostatus only.

The chain has TRBV15 and TRBJ2-5, with TRBD2 matching 13 bases. The sample was PBMCs. This sequence originates from a woman in her 50s in good health and CMV-seropositive. Here the CDR3 DNA reads TGTGCCACCAGCTTCACTAGCGGGGGGGGCTGGGAGACCCAGTACTTC. This codes for CATSFTSGGGWETQYF.